Shown below are 14 T cell receptor beta chains from a single sample sequenced in a study of blood T cell repertoires in COVID-19. TCRdb's table, derived via immunoSEQ multiplex PCR, lists solely in-frame clones and lacks some. The data show about 360,000 clones, 85% to 90% seen once. The specimen sequenced was peripheral blood. The receptor source for this set is a human donor in a cohort sampled during active COVID-19.

This rearrangement joins TRBV5-4 to TRBJ1-2, with 7 nucleotides matching TRBD1. Germline lookup yields CDR1 SGHNT and CDR2 YYREEE (reference sequence). V trimming: 4 bases; J trimming: 9 bases; junction bases outside the gene matches: 15. This CDR3 contains 15 residues. The chain's CDR3 is CASSRDAGQLFRYTF. In nucleotides, the CDR3 is TGTGCCAGCAGCAGAGACGCGGGACAGCTCTTCCGCTACACCTTC.

This clone was recorded once. The rearrangement uses TRBV5-1 and TRBJ2-7; D is unclear. The CDR3 has 14 amino acids. Germline V CDR1 and CDR2: SGHRS, YFSETQ. The ends were cut back, 1 base at V and 0 bases at J, with 8 bases in the middle. CDR3 region: CASSLLQASYEQYF. The CDR3 nucleotides are TGCGCCAGCAGCTTGTTGCAAGCCTCCTACGAGCAGTACTTC.

A few counts support this clone. The chain links TRBV2 to TRBJ1-1; a possible D gene is TRBD1 (5 bases). Germline V gives CDR1 SNHLY, CDR2 FYNNEI. The CDR3 consists of 12 residues. Trimming took 8 bases from V and 7 from J, leaving 14 bases between them. Here the CDR3 reads CASLRQPGEAFF. The CDR3 DNA sequence: TGTGCCAGCCTACGACAGCCAGGTGAAGCTTTCTTT.

The chain uses TRBV2 and TRBJ2-2, with 7 bases that match TRBD2. Germline CDR1 and CDR2: SNHLY and FYNNEI. This CDR3 has 15 residues. V dropped 8 bases and J dropped 2; count of bases not matched to a gene: 8. CDR3 nucleotides: TGTGCCAGCTGTTTGGGAGCGGGAAACACCGGGGAGCTGTTTTTT. Encoded protein: CASCLGAGNTGELFF.

V and J are TRBV2 and TRBJ2-5, with 11 bases aligning to TRBD2. J gave up 1 base and V 4 bases, and 2 bases lay outside the gene matches. CDR3 length: 15 residues. Germline CDR1 reads SNHLY; CDR2 reads FYNNEI. The CDR3 DNA reads as TGTGCCAGCAGTGTAACTAGCGGGGGCCAAGAGACCCAGTACTTC. Its translation is CASSVTSGGQETQYF.

This clone was observed a handful of times. The chain carries TRBV7-9 and TRBJ1-6; D is unresolved. There are 14 residues in the CDR3. With 6 bases removed from V and 0 bases from J, the gap between germline ends came to 6 bases. Germline V gene sequence: CDR1 SEHNR, CDR2 FQNEAQ (reference sequence). In nucleotides, the CDR3 is TGTGCCAGCAGGCCCAGCTCCTATAATTCACCCCTCCACTTT. It specifies CASRPSSYNSPLHF. Based on the CDR3 plus reference TRBV7-9 and TRBJ1-6, the full variable domain is DTGVSQNPRHKITKRGQNVTFRCDPISEHNRLYWYRQTLGQGPEFLTYFQNEAQLEKSRLLSDRFSAERPKGSFSTLEIQRTEQGDSAMYLCASRPSSYNSPLHFGNGTRLTVT.

The J gene is TRBJ2-3, the V gene TRBV5-1; TRBD2 matches at 15 bases. Looked up from germline, CDR1 is SGHRS and CDR2 is YFSETQ. The CDR3 is 18 residues long. Trimming took 0 bases from V and 0 from J; bases not matched to a gene: 2. This chain's CDR3 is CASSLEGLAGGSTDTQYF. DNA for the CDR3: TGCGCCAGCAGCTTGGAGGGACTAGCGGGAGGTAGCACAGATACGCAGTATTTT.

This chain uses TRBV9 with TRBJ2-3, with TRBD2 as a possible D gene (6 bases). V was shortened by 0 bases and J by 2 bases, with 13 bases between the two germline ends. CDR1 and CDR2 from the germline V gene are SGDLS and YYNGEE. CDR3 length: 16 residues. CDR3 region: CASSVVGSGNTDTQYF. In DNA, the CDR3 is TGTGCCAGCAGCGTAGTTGGTAGCGGTAACACAGATACGCAGTATTTT.

The V call is TRBV4-1, the J call TRBJ1-3; D is uncertain. Trimming left V 1 base short and J 4 bases short, with 11 bases between. Germline V CDR1 and CDR2: MGHRA, YSYEKL. The CDR3 covers 15 residues. CDR3 protein: CASSQGFWAGNTIYF. CDR3 DNA sequence: TGCGCCAGCAGCCAAGGTTTCTGGGCCGGAAACACCATATATTTT.

The rearrangement uses TRBV11-3 and TRBJ2-5; D is unclear. The germline V and J ends were trimmed by 4 bases and 0 bases, with 6 bases remaining between them. Germline values: CDR1 SGHNT, CDR2 YENEEA. This CDR3 has 13 amino acids. DNA of the CDR3: TGTGCCAGCAGCTCTTCGTACCAAGAGACCCAGTACTTC. It translates to CASSSSYQETQYF. Full variable domain (missing parts from reference TRBV11-3 and TRBJ2-5): EAGVVQSPRYKIIEKKQPVAFWCNPISGHNTLYWYLQNLGQGPELLIRYENEEAVDDSQLPKDRFSAERLKGVDSTLKIQPAELGDSAVYLCASSSSYQETQYFGPGTRLLVL.

The table lists this clone with a few counts. This rearrangement joins TRBV5-1 to TRBJ2-1; TRBD2 matches 8 bases. Germline V gives CDR1 SGHRS, CDR2 YFSETQ. With 5 bases clipped from V and 9 bases from J, the junction kept 13 bases outside the gene matches. This CDR3 contains 15 residues. DNA of the CDR3: TGCGCCAGCAGTCCCCGGGCGGGGGGCTCCGGTGAGCAGTTCTTC. Translation: CASSPRAGGSGEQFF.

This clone occurred once. The CDR3: CASSLTSGPMYEQYF. The DNA for the CDR3 is TGTGCCAGCAGCTTAACTAGCGGGCCAATGTACGAGCAGTACTTC. The gene calls are TRBV7-9 and TRBJ2-7; TRBD2 agrees at 9 bases. The CDR3 is 15 residues long. V was pared by 2 bases and J by 4 bases, with 6 bases of the junction left unmatched. The germline V gene has CDR1 SEHNR and CDR2 FQNEAQ (reference sequence).

This chain links TRBV11-2 with TRBJ1-2; 9 nucleotides agree with TRBD1. The V segment lost 1 base and the J segment 6 bases; nucleotides outside the gene matches: 9. Germline values: CDR1 SGHAT, CDR2 FQNNGV. The CDR3 is 16 residues long. The CDR3 sequence is CASSLGDREGDHGYTF. DNA for the CDR3: TGTGCCAGCAGCTTAGGGGACAGGGAAGGAGATCATGGCTACACCTTC.

The chain links TRBV19 to TRBJ2-7; 10 nucleotides agree with TRBD1. The CDR3 runs 14 residues. J gave up 6 bases and V 6 bases, and 8 bases lay outside the gene matches. The germline gives CDR1 LNHDA, CDR2 SQIVND (reference sequence). Here the CDR3 DNA reads TGTGCCAGTAGAACCGGACAGGGGGTTAGCGAGCAGTACTTC. Encoded protein: CASRTGQGVSEQYF.